This record looks at one T cell receptor (beta chain) sequence and its context. As yet, its antigen is unknown. TCRdb's copy holds only in-frame clones and misses some; the assay was immunoSEQ multiplex PCR. The table includes some 120,000 clones, around 90% detected once. These data come from a study of T cell responses to AZD1222 COVID-19 vaccine. Findings and limits, study-wide: Spike was spanned by vaccine-associated CD4 TCRs, which were dominant at 160-218 and 743-854. Without day 14 samples, only post-peak T cell repertoires were studied.

The CDR3 consists of 14 residues. Looked up from germline, CDR1 is SNHLY and CDR2 is FYNNEI. V lost 4 bases to trimming and J lost 7 bases; unmatched junction nucleotides: 1. The chain combines TRBV2 with TRBJ1-6; 10 bases line up with TRBD1. Sequences were derived from peripheral blood, sampled on day 0 of AZD1222 vaccination. The receptor was isolated from an adult in good health. The CDR3 nucleotides read TGTGCCAGCAGTGGGGACAGGGGAAATTCACCCCTCCACTTT. This translates into CASSGDRGNSPLHF.